The 27 T cell receptor beta chains presented below share a single source sample, sequenced in a study of T-cell memory formation after mild COVID-19. TCRdb redid the calling of the 5' RACE reads with MiXCR, one entry per CDR3 protein. This sample has 580,000 or so distinct CDR3 sequences, with 17% found just once. Material for sequencing was PBMCs or a T cell subset sorted from them (not recorded which). These receptors originate from an adult woman who had mild COVID-19 (a few samples of this study predate the infection). Cell type and time point are not known.

The V gene is TRBV27, the J gene TRBJ1-2, with 8 bases fitting TRBD1. The length of the CDR3 is 16 residues. Germline V gene data show CDR1 as MNHEY and CDR2 as SMNVEV (reference sequence). J lost 6 bases, V lost 1 base, and 10 bases had no gene match. The CDR3, as DNA: TGTGCCAGCAGTTTATGGGGCGACAGGGGAGAGCATGGCTACACCTTC. The encoded protein is CASSLWGDRGEHGYTF.

This sequence joins TRBV7-2 and TRBJ1-5, with TRBD1 matching over 7 bases. The CDR3 is 15 amino acids. Trimming cost V 5 bases and J 5 bases; bases outside gene matches: 9. In germline, CDR1 is SGHTA, CDR2 FQGNSA. CDR3 nucleotide sequence: TGTGCCAGCAGCCCAAGACAGGGAGGGGATCAGCCCCAGCATTTT. This translates into CASSPRQGGDQPQHF.

The CDR3 reads CASSATGVWDIQYF. The CDR3 bases are TGCGCCAGCAGCGCGACAGGGGTATGGGACATTCAGTACTTC. The chain joins TRBV5-1 to TRBJ2-4, with 8 bases matching TRBD1. Germline V lookup: CDR1 SGHRS, CDR2 YFSETQ. V dropped 4 bases and J dropped 8; count of bases not matched to a gene: 8. The CDR3 runs 14 residues. Supplemented by reference TRBV5-1 and TRBJ2-4, the full variable domain reads KAGVTQTPRYLIKTRGQQVTLSCSPISGHRSVSWYQQTPGQGLQFLFEYFSETQRNKGNFPGRFSGRQFSNSRSEMNVSTLELGDSALYLCASSATGVWDIQYFGAGTRLSVL.

This chain joins TRBV11-1 and TRBJ2-7, with D unresolved. V gave up 6 bases and J gave up 7 bases, with 13 bases separating them. Looked up from germline, CDR1 is SGHAT and CDR2 is FQDESV (reference sequence). This CDR3 has 12 residues. The CDR3 loop reads CASRNPGGEQYF. CDR3 DNA: TGTGCCAGCAGAAATCCGGGTGGGGAGCAGTACTTC.

This clonotype was observed a few times. This chain links TRBV5-6 with TRBJ2-5, with D tentatively TRBD2 (7 bases). This CDR3 has 17 amino acids. The V end was cut by 1 base, the J end by 5 bases, with 21 bases between. Germline CDR1 reads SGHDT; CDR2 reads YYEEEE. The CDR3 spells CASSLFGRGALQETQYF. For the CDR3, the DNA is TGTGCCAGCAGCTTGTTCGGTCGGGGGGCACTTCAGGAGACCCAGTACTTC. Supplemented by reference TRBV5-6 and TRBJ2-5, the full variable domain reads DAGVTQSPTHLIKTRGQQVTLRCSPKSGHDTVSWYQQALGQGPQFIFQYYEEEERQRGNFPDRFSGHQFPNYSSELNVNALLLGDSALYLCASSLFGRGALQETQYFGPGTRLLVL.

V and J are TRBV15 and TRBJ2-3; TRBD1 or TRBD2 may be the D gene (5 bases each). Germline V lookup: CDR1 LNHNV, CDR2 YYDKDF (reference sequence). The CDR3 contains 16 residues. Deletions cut 5 bases from V and 2 bases from J, with 17 bases between. The CDR3 loop is CATSGPRGAYTDTQYF. The CDR3 DNA is TGTGCCACCAGCGGGCCCCGAGGGGCGTACACAGATACGCAGTATTTT.

The chain joins TRBV7-9 to TRBJ1-1, with 7 bases fitting TRBD1. Germline V gives CDR1 SEHNR, CDR2 FQNEAQ (reference sequence). V trimming: 3 bases; J trimming: 7 bases; junction bases outside the gene matches: 2. CDR3 length: 12 amino acids. The CDR3, as DNA: TGTGCCAGCAGCTTGGGGGACAGTGAAGCTTTCTTT. Translation gives CASSLGDSEAFF.

The chain joins TRBV4-2 to TRBJ2-7; D gene ambiguous. The length of the CDR3 is 17 residues. Between the trimmed V and J ends, which lost 2 bases and 5 bases, there was a span of 22 bases. The germline CDR1 and CDR2 sequences are LGHNA and YNFKEQ. In DNA form, the CDR3 reads TGTGCCAGCAGCCAAAGGACCGCGGTCGGTACCCCCCACGAGCAGTACTTC. Encoded protein: CASSQRTAVGTPHEQYF.

This clonotype was recorded a few times. The chain recombines TRBV5-6 with TRBJ2-1; 9 nucleotides align to TRBD2. Germline values: CDR1 SGHDT, CDR2 YYEEEE. Trimming at V came to 4 bases and at J to 4 bases, leaving 12 bases not matched to a gene. This CDR3 spans 17 amino acids. The CDR3 region has the DNA TGTGCCAGCAGCCCCTTAGCGGGGGATCTTCTATACAATGAGCAGTTCTTC. Encoded protein: CASSPLAGDLLYNEQFF.

The rearrangement uses TRBV9 and TRBJ1-2; 10 bases are a match to TRBD1. The CDR3 extends over 15 amino acids. Germline CDR1 is SGDLS and CDR2 is YYNGEE. V dropped 4 bases and J dropped 6; count of bases not matched to a gene: 9. CDR3 coding DNA: TGTGCCAGCAGCACTCCCCGGGGACAGGGGAATGGCTACACCTTC. Encoded protein: CASSTPRGQGNGYTF.

This chain links TRBV2 with TRBJ2-7; the match to TRBD1 covers 10 bases. This CDR3 region has 13 residues. Unmatched junction bases numbered 2, after V lost 7 bases and J lost 2 bases. Per the germline V gene, CDR1 is SNHLY and CDR2 is FYNNEI. The CDR3 nucleotides read TGTGCCAGCATCGGACAGGGGGCCTACGAGCAGTACTTC. The encoded protein is CASIGQGAYEQYF. Complete variable domain (other parts from reference TRBV2 and TRBJ2-7): EPEVTQTPSHQVTQMGQEVILRCVPISNHLYFYWYRQILGQKVEFLVSFYNNEISEKSEIFDDQFSVERPDGSNFTLKIRSTKLEDSAMYFCASIGQGAYEQYFGPGTRLTVT.

This clonotype appeared a few times. CDR3 sequence (DNA): TGCGCCTCAGCAGCCCCCACAGGCGGGGGGGCCCACAATGAGCAGTTCTTC. It codes for CASAAPTGGGAHNEQFF. The J gene is TRBJ2-1, the V gene TRBV4-1, with 9 bases that match TRBD2. The CDR3 length is 17 residues. The V and J ends lost 11 bases and 5 bases, in that order; junction bases with no gene match: 19. Germline loops: CDR1 MGHRA, CDR2 YSYEKL.

J is TRBJ2-3 and V is TRBV5-1; D call uncertain. CDR1 and CDR2 from the germline V gene are SGHRS and YFSETQ. The CDR3 consists of 15 residues. Trimming pared 4 bases from V and 2 bases from J, leaving 14 bases between. The CDR3 nucleotides read TGCGCCAGCAGCCATTCATCACCCCTCACAGATACGCAGTATTTT. Residues: CASSHSSPLTDTQYF.

On this clonotype: Germline and junction disagree at one end, which may indicate a read error. The genes are TRBV20-1 and TRBJ2-4; TRBD1 might be the D (6 bases). CDR1 DFQATT and CDR2 SNEGSKA come from the germline V gene (reference sequence). The CDR3 runs 13 residues. CDR3 sequence (DNA): TGCAGTGCTCGGGACAACGCCAATAACATTCAGTACTTC. It is translated as CSARDNANNIQYF.

This clonotype showed up many times. The V call is TRBV5-4, the J call TRBJ2-7; 9 bases are a match to TRBD1. Germline V gives CDR1 SGHNT, CDR2 YYREEE (reference sequence). V was pared by 2 bases and J by 2 bases, with 5 bases of the junction left unmatched. This CDR3 is 15 amino acids long. CDR3 DNA: TGTGCCAGCAGCTTCGGCAGGACAGGGGCCTACGAGCAGTACTTC. Residues: CASSFGRTGAYEQYF.

This clonotype was observed a few times. The chain combines TRBV18 with TRBJ2-7; 11 nucleotides align to TRBD2. The germline V gene encodes CDR1 KGHSH and CDR2 LQKENI. Germline trimming cut 3 bases from V and 2 bases from J; bases unmatched to any gene: 6. This CDR3 spans 16 amino acids. The CDR3 nucleotides are TGTGCCAGCTCACCGACCTCGGGACTAGCGGCCTACGAGCAGTACTTC. This codes for CASSPTSGLAAYEQYF.

This chain connects TRBV9 to TRBJ1-3, with a tentative D call TRBD1 (5 bases). Trimming left V 4 bases short and J 2 bases short, with 16 bases between. The CDR3 spans 16 residues. Germline V gene data show CDR1 as SGDLS and CDR2 as YYNGEE. CDR3 sequence reads: CASSPNQGVPGNTIYF. In DNA, the CDR3 is TGTGCCAGCAGCCCCAACCAGGGAGTCCCTGGAAACACCATATATTTT.

The chain uses TRBV4-1 and TRBJ1-3; 7 bases line up with TRBD1. This CDR3 is 16 amino acids long. V shed 0 bases and J 3 bases; nucleotides not matched to a gene: 5. The germline V gene has CDR1 MGHRA and CDR2 YSYEKL. The DNA for the CDR3 is TGCGCCAGCAGCCAAGAAGACAGGGTAGATGGAAACACCATATATTTT. Protein product: CASSQEDRVDGNTIYF.

This clonotype was observed a few times. The V call is TRBV12-3 or TRBV12-4, the J call TRBJ1-2, with D uncertain. The CDR3 consists of 14 residues. V was shortened by 1 base and J by 4 bases, with 10 bases between the two germline ends. The CDR3 protein is CASSLGIGGYGYTF. CDR3 bases: TGTGCCAGCAGTTTAGGGATCGGTGGCTATGGCTACACCTTC.

This sequence joins TRBV7-9 and TRBJ2-7; D might be TRBD1 (5 bases). This CDR3 comprises 16 residues. V shed 5 bases and J shed 0 bases, with 17 bases lying between them. CDR1 SEHNR and CDR2 FQNEAQ come from the germline V gene (reference sequence). CDR3 residues: CASSNRSKGSSYEQYF. The CDR3 DNA reads TGTGCCAGCAGCAACAGGTCCAAGGGATCCTCCTACGAGCAGTACTTC.

This clonotype came up a few times. This chain links TRBV5-1 with TRBJ2-2; 8 nucleotides match TRBD1. After removal of 4 bases from V and 0 bases from J, the junction contained 5 bases not matched to a gene. The germline CDR1 and CDR2 sequences are SGHRS and YFSETQ. The CDR3 totals 16 residues. The CDR3 DNA reads as TGCGCCAGCAGCCCCCAGGGGGCCCCGAACACCGGGGAGCTGTTTTTT. This encodes CASSPQGAPNTGELFF.

The chain has TRBV3-1 and TRBJ1-2; D remains unclear. Germline assignment: CDR1 LGHDT and CDR2 YNNKEL (reference sequence). The CDR3 consists of 13 residues. The V end lost 2 bases, the J end lost 8 bases, and 12 bases lay between the germline ends. The CDR3 loop is CASSQRSGGGYTF. The DNA for the CDR3 is TGTGCCAGCAGCCAACGGTCGGGAGGAGGCTACACCTTC.

This rearrangement joins TRBV5-1 to TRBJ1-1, with D unresolved. Germline V CDR1 and CDR2: SGHRS, YFSETQ. With 2 bases removed from V and 1 base from J, the gap between germline ends came to 15 bases. The CDR3 is made up of 16 amino acids. CDR3 sequence reads: CASSFPDRGGNTEAFF. The CDR3 bases are TGCGCCAGCAGCTTCCCGGACCGGGGTGGGAACACTGAAGCTTTCTTT.

This clonotype showed up just a few times. The chain employs TRBV20-1 and TRBJ2-7, with D perhaps matching TRBD2 (5 bases). Trimming removed 1 base from V and 3 bases from J, with 13 bases in between. The CDR3 is made up of 14 amino acids. CDR1 is DFQATT, CDR2 SNEGSKA, per germline (reference sequence). The CDR3 reads CSARVLGRVYEQYF. CDR3 DNA sequence: TGCAGTGCTAGAGTACTAGGGCGGGTCTACGAGCAGTACTTC.

CDR3 DNA: TGTGCCAGCATCAAAGGGGCAGGGTCTGAAGCTTTCTTT. It specifies CASIKGAGSEAFF. The gene calls are TRBV7-2 and TRBJ1-1; the D gene is possibly TRBD1 (5 bases). Germline V gives CDR1 SGHTA, CDR2 FQGNSA. Trimming took 7 bases from V and 6 from J, leaving 15 bases between them. This CDR3 spans 13 amino acids.

This clonotype was observed a few times. The genes are TRBV10-3 and TRBJ2-2; the D is unclear. Germline CDR1 reads ENHRY; CDR2 reads SYGVKD. Trimming stripped 5 bases from V and 9 bases from J, with 13 bases between. This CDR3 is 13 amino acids long. CDR3 coding DNA: TGTGCCATCAGTCCTTCGACTTCAAGGGAGCTGTTTTTT. Translating gives CAISPSTSRELFF.

J is TRBJ1-2 and V is TRBV7-6; 9 bases map to TRBD1. The CDR3 spans 15 residues. With 1 base clipped from V and 5 bases from J, the junction kept 5 bases outside the gene matches. Germline values: CDR1 SGHVS, CDR2 FNYEAQ. CDR3 in DNA: TGTGCCAGCAGCTTAGAACAGGGGGCCGGGTATGGCTACACCTTC. It specifies CASSLEQGAGYGYTF.